This TCR beta chain was retrieved from a study of blood T cells in healthy people across ages. The V segment lost 7 bases and the J segment 3 bases; nucleotides outside the gene matches: 11. CDR3 size: 15 residues. The germline V gene encodes CDR1 MNHEY and CDR2 SMNVEV (reference sequence). This clonotype was counted ten times or more. A second PCR, run for roughly 7 to 12 cycles, used a sample-barcoded 5' primer plus a J-beta primer mix. TCRdb recomputed calls from the 5' RACE reads with MiXCR, one row per CDR3 protein. The data contain about 290,000 distinct CDR3 sequences, roughly 26% of them seen just once; the ten biggest clones take up 29%.

This receptor was identified in a woman in her sixties or seventies in good health. This chain connects TRBV27 to TRBJ2-5, with TRBD2 identical over 7 bases. Sequencing was performed on blood. CDR3 DNA sequence: TGTGCCAGCAACGGGGGAGGGCCGGGCGAAGAGACCCAGTACTTC. It specifies CASNGGGPGEETQYF.